The T cell receptor (beta chain) described here comes from a study of T cell responses to AZD1222 COVID-19 vaccine. Produced via immunoSEQ multiplex PCR; TCRdb's table is partial and in-frame only. The sample holds about 140,000 clones, 91% seen once. Of note for this clone: Its target is not known.

Trimming stripped 5 bases from V and 7 bases from J, with 9 bases between. The length of the CDR3 is 11 residues. Germline CDR1 reads SGHTA; CDR2 reads FQGNSA. General study points: Compared with day 0, the breadth and depth of the Spike-specific TCR repertoire rose significantly after two doses of AZD1222. Donors skewed white British and female; clonal diversity was possibly underestimated. Distributed over spike, vaccine-associated CD4 TCRs predominated at 160-218 and 743-854. Unmutated regions of variants are reportedly targeted by nearly half of spike-specific TCRs.

The J gene is TRBJ2-7, the V gene TRBV7-2; D remains ambiguous. This TCR was sampled from an adult who received the MenACWY meningococcal vaccine as a control. The source material was peripheral blood, sampled 28 days after the second dose of the MenACWY control vaccine. The CDR3 spells CASSAEWEQYF. For the CDR3, the DNA is TGTGCCAGCAGCGCCGAGTGGGAGCAGTACTTC.